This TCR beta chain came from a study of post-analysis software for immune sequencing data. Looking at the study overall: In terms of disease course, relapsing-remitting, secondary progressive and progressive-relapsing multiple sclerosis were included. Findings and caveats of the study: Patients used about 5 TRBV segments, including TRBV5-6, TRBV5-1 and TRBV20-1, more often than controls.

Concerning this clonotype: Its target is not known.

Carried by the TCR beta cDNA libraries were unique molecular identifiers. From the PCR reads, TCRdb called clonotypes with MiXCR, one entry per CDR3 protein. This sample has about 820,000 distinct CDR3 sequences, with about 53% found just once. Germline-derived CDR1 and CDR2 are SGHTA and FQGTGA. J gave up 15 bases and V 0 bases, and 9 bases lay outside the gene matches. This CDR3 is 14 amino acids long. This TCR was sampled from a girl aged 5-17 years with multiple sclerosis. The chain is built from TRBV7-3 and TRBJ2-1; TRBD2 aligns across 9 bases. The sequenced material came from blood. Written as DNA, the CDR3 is TGTGCCAGCAGCTTAACTAGCGGGGGTGGCGGGAGGTTCTTC. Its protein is CASSLTSGGGGRFF.